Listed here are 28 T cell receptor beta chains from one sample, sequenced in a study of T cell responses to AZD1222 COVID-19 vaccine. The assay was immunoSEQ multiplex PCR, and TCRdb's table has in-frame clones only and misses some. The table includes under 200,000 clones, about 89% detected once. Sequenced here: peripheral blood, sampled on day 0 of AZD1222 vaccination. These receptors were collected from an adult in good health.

The CDR3 DNA follows: TGTGCCAGCAGCTCTATACAGGGAACGAATGAAAAACTGTTTTTT. The encoded protein is CASSSIQGTNEKLFF. The chain carries TRBV13 and TRBJ1-4, with D possibly being TRBD1 (6 bases). CDR3 length equals 15 residues. Trimming cost V 4 bases and J 5 bases, with 14 bases left between them. The germline CDR1 and CDR2 sequences are PRHDT and FYEKMQ (reference sequence).

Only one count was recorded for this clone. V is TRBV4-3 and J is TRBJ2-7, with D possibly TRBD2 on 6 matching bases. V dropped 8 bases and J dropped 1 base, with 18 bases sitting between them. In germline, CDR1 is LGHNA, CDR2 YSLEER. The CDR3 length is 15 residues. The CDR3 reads CASATSGRPSYEQYF. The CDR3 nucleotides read TGCGCCAGCGCCACCAGCGGGCGTCCGTCCTACGAGCAGTACTTC.

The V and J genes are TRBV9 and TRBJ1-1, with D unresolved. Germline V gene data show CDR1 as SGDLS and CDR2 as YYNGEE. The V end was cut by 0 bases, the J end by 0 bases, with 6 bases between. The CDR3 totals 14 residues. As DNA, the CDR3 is TGTGCCAGCAGCGTAGCACCCTTGAACACTGAAGCTTTCTTT. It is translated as CASSVAPLNTEAFF.

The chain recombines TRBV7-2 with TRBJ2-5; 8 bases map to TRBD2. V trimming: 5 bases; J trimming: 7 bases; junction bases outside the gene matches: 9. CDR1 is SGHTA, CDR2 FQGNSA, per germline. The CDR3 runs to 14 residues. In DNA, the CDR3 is TGTGCCAGCAGCAGTAGCGGGGTCGAGAGGACCCAGTACTTC. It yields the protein CASSSSGVERTQYF.

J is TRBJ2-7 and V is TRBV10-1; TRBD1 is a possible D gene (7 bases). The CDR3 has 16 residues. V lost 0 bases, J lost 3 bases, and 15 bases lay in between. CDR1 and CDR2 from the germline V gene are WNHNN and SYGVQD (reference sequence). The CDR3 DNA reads TGCGCCAGCAGTGAGTCGACCAGGGGGGCCAACTACGAGCAGTACTTC. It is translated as CASSESTRGANYEQYF.

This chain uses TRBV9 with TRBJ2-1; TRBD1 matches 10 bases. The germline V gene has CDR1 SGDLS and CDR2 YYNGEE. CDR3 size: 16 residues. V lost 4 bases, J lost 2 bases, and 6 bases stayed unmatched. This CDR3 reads CASSTTGTGAYNEQFF. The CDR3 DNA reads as TGTGCCAGCAGCACAACCGGGACAGGGGCCTACAATGAGCAGTTCTTC.

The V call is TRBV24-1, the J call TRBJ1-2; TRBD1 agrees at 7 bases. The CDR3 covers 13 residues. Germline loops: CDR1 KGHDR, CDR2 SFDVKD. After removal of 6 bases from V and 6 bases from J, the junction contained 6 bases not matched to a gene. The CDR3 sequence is CATSLGGADGYTF. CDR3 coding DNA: TGTGCCACCAGTCTAGGGGGCGCTGATGGCTACACCTTC.

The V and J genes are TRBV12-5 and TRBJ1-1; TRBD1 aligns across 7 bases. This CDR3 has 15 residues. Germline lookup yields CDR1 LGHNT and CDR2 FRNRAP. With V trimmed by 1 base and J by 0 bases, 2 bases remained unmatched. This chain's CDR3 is CASGLGQGLNTEAFF. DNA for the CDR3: TGTGCTAGTGGTTTGGGACAGGGTTTGAACACTGAAGCTTTCTTT.

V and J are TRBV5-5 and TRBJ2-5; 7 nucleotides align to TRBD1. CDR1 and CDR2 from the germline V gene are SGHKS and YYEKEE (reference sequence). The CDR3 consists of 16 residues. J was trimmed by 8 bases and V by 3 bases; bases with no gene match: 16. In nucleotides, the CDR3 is TGTGCCAGCAGCTGGGGGACCGGGACAGATTTTAGTACCCAGTACTTC. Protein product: CASSWGTGTDFSTQYF. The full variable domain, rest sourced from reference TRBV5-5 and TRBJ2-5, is DAGVTQSPTHLIKTRGQQVTLRCSPISGHKSVSWYQQVLGQGPQFIFQYYEKEERGRGNFPDRFSARQFPNYSSELNVNALLLGDSALYLCASSWGTGTDFSTQYFGPGTRLLVL.

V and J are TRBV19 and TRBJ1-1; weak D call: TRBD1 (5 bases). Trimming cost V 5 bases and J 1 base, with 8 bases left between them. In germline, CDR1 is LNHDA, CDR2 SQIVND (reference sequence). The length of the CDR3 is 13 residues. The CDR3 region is CASSPTGNTEAFF. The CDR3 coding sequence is TGTGCCAGTAGTCCTACAGGGAACACTGAAGCTTTCTTT.

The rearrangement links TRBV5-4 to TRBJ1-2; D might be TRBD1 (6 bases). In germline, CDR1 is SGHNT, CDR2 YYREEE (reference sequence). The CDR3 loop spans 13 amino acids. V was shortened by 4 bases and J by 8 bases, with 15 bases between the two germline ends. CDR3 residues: CASSDLGARGYTF. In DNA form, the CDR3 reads TGTGCCAGCAGCGACCTGGGGGCGAGGGGCTACACCTTC.

In DNA, the CDR3 is TGTGCCAGTAGTCAGGGGGCCGGGGAGCTGTTTTTT. This translates into CASSQGAGELFF. The rearrangement joins TRBV19 to TRBJ2-2, with 7 bases lining up with TRBD1. The CDR3 loop spans 12 amino acids. Germline V gives CDR1 LNHDA, CDR2 SQIVND (reference sequence). J gave up 6 bases and V 5 bases, and 0 bases lay outside the gene matches.

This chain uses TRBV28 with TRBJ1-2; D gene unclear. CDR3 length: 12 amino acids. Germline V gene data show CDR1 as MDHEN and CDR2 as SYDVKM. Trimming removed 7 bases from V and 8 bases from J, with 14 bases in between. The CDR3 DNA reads TGTGCCAGCAACGCCGGGATGGGAGGCTACACCTTC. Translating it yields CASNAGMGGYTF.

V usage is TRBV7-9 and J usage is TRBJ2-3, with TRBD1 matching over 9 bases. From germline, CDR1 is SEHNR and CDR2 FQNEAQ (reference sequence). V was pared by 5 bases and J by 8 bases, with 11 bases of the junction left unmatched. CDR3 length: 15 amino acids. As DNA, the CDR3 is TGTGCCAGCAGCCACGGAACGATACAGGGGGCTACGCAGTATTTT. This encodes CASSHGTIQGATQYF.

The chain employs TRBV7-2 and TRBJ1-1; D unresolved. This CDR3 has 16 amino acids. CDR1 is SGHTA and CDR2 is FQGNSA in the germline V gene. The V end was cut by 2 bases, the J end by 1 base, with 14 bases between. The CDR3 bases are TGTGCCAGCAGCTTAACGAGCGATAGTGGGAACACTGAAGCTTTCTTT. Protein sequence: CASSLTSDSGNTEAFF.

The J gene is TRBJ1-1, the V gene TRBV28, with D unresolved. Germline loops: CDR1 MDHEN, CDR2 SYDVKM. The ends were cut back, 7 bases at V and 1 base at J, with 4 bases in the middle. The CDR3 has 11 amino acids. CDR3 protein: CASIRNTEAFF. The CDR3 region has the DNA TGTGCCAGCATAAGGAACACTGAAGCTTTCTTT.

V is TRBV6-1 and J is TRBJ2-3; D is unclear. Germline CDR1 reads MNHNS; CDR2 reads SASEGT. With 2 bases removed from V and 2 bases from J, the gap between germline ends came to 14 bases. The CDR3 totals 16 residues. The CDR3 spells CASSETTPGSTDTQYF. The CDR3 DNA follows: TGTGCCAGCAGTGAAACGACCCCAGGCTCCACAGATACGCAGTATTTT.

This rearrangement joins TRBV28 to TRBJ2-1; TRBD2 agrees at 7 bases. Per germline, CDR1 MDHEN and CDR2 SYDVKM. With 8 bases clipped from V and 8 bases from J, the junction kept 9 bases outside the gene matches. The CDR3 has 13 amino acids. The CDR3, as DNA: TGTGCCAGCCGGACTAGTCTTAGCGATGAGCAGTTCTTC. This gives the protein CASRTSLSDEQFF.

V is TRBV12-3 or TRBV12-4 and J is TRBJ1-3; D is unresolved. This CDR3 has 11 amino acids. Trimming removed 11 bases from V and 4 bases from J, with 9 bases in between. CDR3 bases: TGTGCCGGGGTATACGGAAACACCATATATTTT. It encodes CAGVYGNTIYF.

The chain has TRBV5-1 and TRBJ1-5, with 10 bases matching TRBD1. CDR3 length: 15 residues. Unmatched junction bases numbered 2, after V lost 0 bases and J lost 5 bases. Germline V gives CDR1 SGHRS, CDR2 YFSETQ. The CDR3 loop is CASSLGGTGDQPQHF. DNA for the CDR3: TGCGCCAGCAGCTTGGGTGGGACAGGGGATCAGCCCCAGCATTTT. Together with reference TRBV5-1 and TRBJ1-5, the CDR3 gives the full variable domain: KAGVTQTPRYLIKTRGQQVTLSCSPISGHRSVSWYQQTPGQGLQFLFEYFSETQRNKGNFPGRFSGRQFSNSRSEMNVSTLELGDSALYLCASSLGGTGDQPQHFGDGTRLSIL.

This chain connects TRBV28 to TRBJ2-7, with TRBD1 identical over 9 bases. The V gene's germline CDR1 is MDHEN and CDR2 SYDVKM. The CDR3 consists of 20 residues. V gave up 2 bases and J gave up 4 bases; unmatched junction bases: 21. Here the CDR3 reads CASSLPFNSAGTGLGYEQYF. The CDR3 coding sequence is TGTGCCAGCAGTTTACCGTTTAACTCTGCGGGGACAGGGTTGGGGTACGAGCAGTACTTC.

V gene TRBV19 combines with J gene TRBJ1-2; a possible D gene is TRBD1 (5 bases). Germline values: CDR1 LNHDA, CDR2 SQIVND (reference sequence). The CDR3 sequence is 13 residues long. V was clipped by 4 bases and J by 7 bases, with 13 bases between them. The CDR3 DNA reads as TGTGCCAGTAGTACAGGGAATTTGGGTGGCTACACCTTC. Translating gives CASSTGNLGGYTF.

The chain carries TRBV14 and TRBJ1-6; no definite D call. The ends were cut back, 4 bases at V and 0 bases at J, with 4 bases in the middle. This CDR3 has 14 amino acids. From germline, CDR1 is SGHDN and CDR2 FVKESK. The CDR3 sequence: CASSRGSYNSPLHF. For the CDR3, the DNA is TGTGCCAGCAGCCGGGGCTCCTATAATTCACCCCTCCACTTT.

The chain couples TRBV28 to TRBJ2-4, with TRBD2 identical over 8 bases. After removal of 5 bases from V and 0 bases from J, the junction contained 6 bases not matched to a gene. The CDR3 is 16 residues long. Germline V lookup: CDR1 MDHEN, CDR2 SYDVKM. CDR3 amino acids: CASSTNLAGAKNIQYF. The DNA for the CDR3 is TGTGCCAGCAGTACTAATCTAGCGGGAGCCAAAAACATTCAGTACTTC.

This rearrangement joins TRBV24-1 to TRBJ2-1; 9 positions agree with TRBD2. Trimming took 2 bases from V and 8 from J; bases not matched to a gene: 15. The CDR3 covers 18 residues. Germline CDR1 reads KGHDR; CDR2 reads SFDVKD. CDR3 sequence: CATSDSKEPGLAIHEQFF. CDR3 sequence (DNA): TGTGCCACCAGTGATTCCAAAGAACCGGGACTAGCTATCCATGAGCAGTTCTTC.

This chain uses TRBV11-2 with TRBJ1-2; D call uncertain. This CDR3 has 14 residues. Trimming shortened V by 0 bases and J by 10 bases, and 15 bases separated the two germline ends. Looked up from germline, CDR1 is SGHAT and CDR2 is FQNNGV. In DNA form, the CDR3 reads TGTGCCAGCAGCTTAGATAACAGATGGTTGGACTACACCTTC. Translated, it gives CASSLDNRWLDYTF.

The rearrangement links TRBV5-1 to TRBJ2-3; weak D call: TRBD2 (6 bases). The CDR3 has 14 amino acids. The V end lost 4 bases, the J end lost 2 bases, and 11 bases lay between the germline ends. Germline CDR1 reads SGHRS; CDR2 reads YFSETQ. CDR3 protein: CASSAEGLTDTQYF. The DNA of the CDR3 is TGCGCCAGCAGCGCCGAGGGACTCACAGATACGCAGTATTTT.

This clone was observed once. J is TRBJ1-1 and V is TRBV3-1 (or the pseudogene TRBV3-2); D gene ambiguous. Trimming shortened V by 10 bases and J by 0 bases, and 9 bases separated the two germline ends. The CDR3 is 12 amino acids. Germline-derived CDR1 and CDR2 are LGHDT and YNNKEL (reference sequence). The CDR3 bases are TGTGCCACAGGTGTAATGAACACTGAAGCTTTCTTT. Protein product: CATGVMNTEAFF.